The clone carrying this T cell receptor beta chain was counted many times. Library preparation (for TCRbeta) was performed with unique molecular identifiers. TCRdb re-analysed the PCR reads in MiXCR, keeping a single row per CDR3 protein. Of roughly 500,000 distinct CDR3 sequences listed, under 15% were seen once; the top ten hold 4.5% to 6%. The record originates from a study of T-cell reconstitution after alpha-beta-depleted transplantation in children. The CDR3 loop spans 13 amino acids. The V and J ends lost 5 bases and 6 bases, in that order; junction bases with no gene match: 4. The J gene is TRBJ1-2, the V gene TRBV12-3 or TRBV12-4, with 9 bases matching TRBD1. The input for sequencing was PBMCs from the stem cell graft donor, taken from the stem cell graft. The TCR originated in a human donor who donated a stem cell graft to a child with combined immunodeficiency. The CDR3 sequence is CASSPGTGNGYTF. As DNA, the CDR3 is TGTGCCAGCAGTCCCGGGACAGGGAATGGCTACACCTTC.